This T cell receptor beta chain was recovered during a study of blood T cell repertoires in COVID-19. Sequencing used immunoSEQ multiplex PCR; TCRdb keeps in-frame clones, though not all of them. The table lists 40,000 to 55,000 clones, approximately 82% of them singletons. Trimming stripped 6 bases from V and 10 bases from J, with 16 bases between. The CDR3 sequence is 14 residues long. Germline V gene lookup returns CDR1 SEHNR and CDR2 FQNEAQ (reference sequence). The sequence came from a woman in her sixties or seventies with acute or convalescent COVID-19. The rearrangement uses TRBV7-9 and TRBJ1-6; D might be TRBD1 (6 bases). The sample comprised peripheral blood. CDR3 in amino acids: CASREQGIGSPLHF. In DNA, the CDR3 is TGTGCCAGCAGAGAGCAGGGGATAGGGTCACCCCTCCACTTT.